The sequence of this TCR beta chain was determined in a study of T-cell memory formation after mild COVID-19. Findings of the study overall: Contracting clones, day 15 to 85, had balanced CD4/CD8, and later expanders favored CD4+. Unconfirmed was the SARS-CoV-2 specificity of second-wave clones that peaked on day 37. Some SARS-CoV-2-responding clones were already detected in memory before infection.

The 5'RACE method, run with constant-segment primers, produced TCR alpha and TCR beta cDNA libraries (carrying sample barcodes and UMIs). TCRdb fed the 5' RACE reads into MiXCR, producing one record per CDR3 protein. The sample lists under 300,000 distinct CDR3 sequences; 15% to 20% were seen once. Trimming removed 8 bases at V and 7 bases at J, with 17 bases between. The CDR3 is 14 amino acids. Looked up from germline, CDR1 is SGHTA and CDR2 is FQGNSA. This clonotype was seen many times. Its matching antigen is unknown. This TCR was sampled from a young man who had mild COVID-19 (a few samples of this study predate the infection). Cell type and time point are not known. The material sequenced was PBMCs or a T cell subset sorted from them (not recorded which). V and J are TRBV7-2 and TRBJ1-4, with D possibly matching TRBD1 (6 bases). The DNA for the CDR3 is TGTGCCAGCGCAAGGGGGAGGGTGGCTGAAAAACTGTTTTTT. It specifies CASARGRVAEKLFF.